This T cell receptor (beta chain) was recorded in a study of CD8+ T cells in alopecia areata. The study, taken as a whole, reports: While tofacitinib was given, many expanded lesional clones persisted in scalp and blood. The presence of one nonresponder keeps the tie between baseline CD8+ expansion and response uncertain.

On this clone itself: Its cognate antigen is unknown.

Extraction of RNA preceded its reverse transcription into cDNA, which served as the sequencing template. TCRdb keeps only in-frame clones here, not all; method: immunoSEQ multiplex PCR. The sample holds 100,000 or so clones; approximately 63% are singletons and the top ten take less than 20%. Germline-derived CDR1 and CDR2 are SQVTM and ANQGSEA. The CDR3 is 12 residues long. Trimming shortened V by 6 bases and J by 0 bases, and 9 bases separated the two germline ends. This sample's treatment: oral pan-JAK inhibitor, 5-10 mg twice daily. Alopecia areata patients provided lesional scalp punch biopsies and peripheral blood, both collected for the study.

This clonotype was obtained from a human donor with alopecia areata. The chain is built from TRBV29-1 and TRBJ2-7; D possibly matches TRBD1 or TRBD2 (5 bases each). Here the sequenced sample was CD8+ T cells sorted from blood, taken between weeks 55 and 65, from a patient treated with tofacitinib. The CDR3 DNA follows: TGCAGCGTCCCCGGGGCCTCCTACGAGCAGTACTTC. Its protein is CSVPGASYEQYF.